One and the same sample provided the 28 T cell receptor beta chains below, sequenced in a study of Graves' ophthalmopathy and Graves' hyperthyroidism. Amplification of the TCR beta CDR3 regions used RNA transcripts (as template). Second-round multiplex PCR came after a first-round RT-PCR that employed HTBI primers. TCRdb fed the multiplex PCR reads into MiXCR, producing one record per CDR3 protein. The profile shows some 150,000 distinct CDR3 sequences, 30% to 45% of them singletons. Material for sequencing was peripheral blood. The receptor source for this set is a man under 40 with Graves' ophthalmopathy.

Ten or more counts support this clonotype. This chain links TRBV2 with TRBJ1-5; TRBD1 might be the D (6 bases). V lost 6 bases and J 1 base, leaving 16 bases between the germline ends. The CDR3 contains 16 residues. Germline V gene sequence: CDR1 SNHLY, CDR2 FYNNEI. CDR3 sequence reads: CASSKQGHLSNQPQHF. For the CDR3, the DNA is TGTGCCAGCAGCAAACAGGGCCATCTGAGCAATCAGCCCCAGCATTTT.

This clonotype was seen at least ten times. The V and J genes are TRBV28 and TRBJ1-2; 9 bases are shared with TRBD1. J lost 6 bases, V lost 5 bases, and 13 bases had no gene match. CDR1 and CDR2 (germline): MDHEN, SYDVKM. The CDR3 length is 16 residues. CDR3 DNA: TGTGCCAGCAGTCCCCGGACAGGGGAGCCGGGAGATGGCTACACCTTC. The encoded protein is CASSPRTGEPGDGYTF.

The table lists this clonotype with many counts. The V gene is TRBV7-3, the J gene TRBJ2-2; the D is unclear. Trimming shortened V by 6 bases and J by 3 bases, and 14 bases separated the two germline ends. Germline assignment: CDR1 SGHTA and CDR2 FQGTGA. The CDR3 has 15 amino acids. This CDR3 is CASRFWPWDTGELFF. In DNA, the CDR3 is TGTGCCAGCAGGTTTTGGCCATGGGACACCGGGGAGCTGTTTTTT.

This chain links TRBV12-3 or TRBV12-4 with TRBJ1-2, with D perhaps matching TRBD1 (5 bases). The CDR3 is made up of 14 amino acids. V was clipped by 6 bases and J by 2 bases, with 13 bases between them. In nucleotides, the CDR3 is TGTGCCAGCAGCCCCGGGGCGGGCAACTATGGCTACACCTTC. Amino acids: CASSPGAGNYGYTF.

This clonotype has ten or more counts. The chain is built from TRBV28 and TRBJ2-4; D call uncertain. Germline V CDR1 and CDR2: MDHEN, SYDVKM. V gave up 3 bases and J gave up 1 base, with 19 bases separating them. The CDR3 runs to 18 residues. In DNA form, the CDR3 reads TGTGCCAGCAGTTTGAGCCGTCGAAAACCTCTGGCCAAAAACATTCAGTACTTC. This encodes CASSLSRRKPLAKNIQYF.

The V call is TRBV28, the J call TRBJ1-6; D uncertain. V was cut by 2 bases and J by 0 bases, with 5 bases left in between. The CDR3 is made up of 15 amino acids. Germline CDR1 is MDHEN and CDR2 is SYDVKM. The DNA of the CDR3 is TGTGCCAGCAGTTTAAGAGGCTCCTATAATTCACCCCTCCACTTT. Encoded protein: CASSLRGSYNSPLHF.

In this sample, this clonotype turned up many times. The chain's CDR3 is CSASRDRGRGYGYTF. CDR3 DNA sequence: TGCAGTGCTAGTCGGGACAGGGGGCGAGGCTATGGCTACACCTTC. The rearrangement uses TRBV20-1 and TRBJ1-2, with TRBD1 matching 12 bases. The germline V gene encodes CDR1 DFQATT and CDR2 SNEGSKA (reference sequence). The CDR3 consists of 15 residues. V gave up 3 bases and J gave up 4 bases; unmatched junction bases: 6.

The genes are TRBV6-1 and TRBJ2-1; 10 positions agree with TRBD2. Losses at the gene ends were 5 bases for V and 4 bases for J; bases not matched to a gene: 2. The CDR3 sequence is 14 residues long. Germline V gene sequence: CDR1 MNHNS, CDR2 SASEGT. CDR3 amino acids: CASSPGLAYNEQFF. For the CDR3, the DNA is TGTGCCAGCAGTCCGGGACTAGCGTACAATGAGCAGTTCTTC.

The V and J genes are TRBV12-3 or TRBV12-4 and TRBJ2-2; no definite D call. The CDR3 sequence is 10 residues long. V was cut by 6 bases and J by 9 bases, with 5 bases left in between. In DNA form, the CDR3 reads TGTGCCAGCAGCCGTTGGGAGCTGTTTTTT. Its translation: CASSRWELFF.

This clonotype was seen once. The chain carries TRBV11-2 and TRBJ1-1, with D possibly being TRBD1 (6 bases). Trimming removed 4 bases at V and 1 base at J, with 16 bases between. Germline V gene data show CDR1 as SGHAT and CDR2 as FQNNGV. CDR3 length: 16 residues. The CDR3 loop is CASSSTWRQANTEAFF. In DNA form, the CDR3 reads TGTGCCAGCAGCTCTACCTGGCGACAGGCGAACACTGAAGCTTTCTTT.

V usage is TRBV7-8 and J usage is TRBJ1-3; D not resolved. This CDR3 has 14 residues. Germline assignment: CDR1 SGHVS and CDR2 FQNEAQ. Trimming shortened V by 5 bases and J by 2 bases, and 10 bases separated the two germline ends. The CDR3 is CASSNDNPGNTIYF. The CDR3 DNA is TGTGCCAGCAGCAACGACAACCCTGGAAACACCATATATTTT.

This clonotype was detected ten times or more. The J gene is TRBJ2-1, the V gene TRBV6-4, with TRBD1 identical over 8 bases. Germline V gene sequence: CDR1 MRHNA, CDR2 SNTAGT. The CDR3 consists of 16 residues. V shed 5 bases and J 4 bases; nucleotides not matched to a gene: 10. The CDR3 DNA reads TGTGCCAGCAGTACGGATCCGGACAGGGCATACAATGAGCAGTTCTTC. As protein: CASSTDPDRAYNEQFF.

At least ten counts were recorded for this clonotype. This chain uses TRBV18 with TRBJ2-2; D is undetermined. Germline loops: CDR1 KGHSH, CDR2 LQKENI. V gave up 2 bases and J gave up 1 base, with 8 bases separating them. The CDR3 length is 15 residues. Here the CDR3 reads CASSPSSGNTGELFF. CDR3 DNA: TGTGCCAGCTCACCATCATCAGGGAACACCGGGGAGCTGTTTTTT.

Ten or more counts support this clonotype. The rearrangement joins TRBV11-1 to TRBJ1-2, with D possibly matching TRBD1 (6 bases). Between the trimmed V and J ends, which lost 5 bases and 4 bases, there was a span of 17 bases. The length of the CDR3 is 15 residues. Germline loops: CDR1 SGHAT, CDR2 FQDESV (reference sequence). DNA of the CDR3: TGTGCCAGCAGCCCAACCCACGACAGGACCTATGGCTACACCTTC. This encodes CASSPTHDRTYGYTF.

The chain employs TRBV6-2 or TRBV6-3 and TRBJ2-7; D call uncertain. Trimming took 6 bases from V and 2 from J, leaving 14 bases between them. The CDR3 consists of 14 residues. Germline CDR1 and CDR2: MNHEY and SVGEGT. In DNA form, the CDR3 reads TGTGCCAGCAGCCTCCGCGGCCAAACCTACGAGCAGTACTTC. This gives the protein CASSLRGQTYEQYF.

The J gene is TRBJ2-5, the V gene TRBV29-1, with a weak D call TRBD2 (5 bases). V shed 5 bases and J shed 5 bases, with 15 bases lying between them. The germline V gene encodes CDR1 SQVTM and CDR2 ANQGSEA. The CDR3 extends over 13 amino acids. The CDR3 loop is CSVFRGMGETQYF. As DNA, the CDR3 is TGCAGCGTTTTTCGAGGGATGGGGGAGACCCAGTACTTC.

This clonotype appeared many times. The gene calls are TRBV6-2 or TRBV6-3 and TRBJ1-2, with a tentative D call TRBD1 (6 bases). The length of the CDR3 is 15 residues. V was cut by 4 bases and J by 4 bases, with 16 bases left in between. Germline CDR1 is MNHEY and CDR2 is SVGEGT. This CDR3 is CASSFGTAGAYGYTF. The CDR3, as DNA: TGTGCCAGCAGTTTCGGGACCGCGGGGGCCTATGGCTACACCTTC.

The chain couples TRBV11-2 to TRBJ2-7; D is perhaps TRBD2 (6 bases). V lost 3 bases and J 2 bases, leaving 14 bases between the germline ends. This CDR3 has 15 amino acids. The germline V gene has CDR1 SGHAT and CDR2 FQNNGV. CDR3: CASSFGLASAYEQYF. In nucleotides, the CDR3 is TGTGCCAGCAGCTTTGGTTTGGCTAGCGCCTACGAGCAGTACTTC. The whole variable domain, filled in from reference TRBV11-2 and TRBJ2-7, reads EAGVAQSPRYKIIEKRQSVAFWCNPISGHATLYWYQQILGQGPKLLIQFQNNGVVDDSQLPKDRFSAERLKGVDSTLKIQPAKLEDSAVYLCASSFGLASAYEQYFGPGTRLTVT.

This clonotype was seen many times. This chain uses TRBV28 with TRBJ2-7; D possibly matches TRBD1 or TRBD2 (5 bases each). V was cut by 4 bases and J by 2 bases, with 18 bases left in between. The CDR3 totals 16 residues. In germline, CDR1 is MDHEN, CDR2 SYDVKM. The CDR3 DNA follows: TGTGCCAGCAGTTCAGCCGGGACCCCAATAACCTACGAGCAGTACTTC. This gives the protein CASSSAGTPITYEQYF.

The genes are TRBV12-3 or TRBV12-4 and TRBJ1-2; D possibly corresponds to TRBD1 (5 bases). Between the trimmed V and J ends, which lost 7 bases and 4 bases, there was a span of 13 bases. CDR3 length: 13 amino acids. The CDR3 reads CASILQGLYGYTF. The CDR3, as DNA: TGTGCCAGCATTTTGCAGGGACTCTATGGCTACACCTTC.

The V call is TRBV7-3, the J call TRBJ1-6, with D uncertain. Germline CDR1 reads SGHTA; CDR2 reads FQGTGA. The V end lost 4 bases, the J end lost 8 bases, and 9 bases lay between the germline ends. The CDR3 runs 13 residues. CDR3 in DNA: TGTGCCAGCAGCTCAAGCTCGCATTCACCCCTCCACTTT. Its protein product is CASSSSSHSPLHF.

This clonotype came up many times. The chain combines TRBV19 with TRBJ1-5, with 9 nucleotides matching TRBD1. The junction had 7 bases not matched to a gene; V was cut back by 10 bases and J by 0 bases. The CDR3 extends over 15 amino acids. CDR1 is LNHDA, CDR2 SQIVND, per germline (reference sequence). In nucleotides, the CDR3 is TGTGCCACAAGGGACAGGGTTTATAGCAATCAGCCCCAGCATTTT. This sequence encodes CATRDRVYSNQPQHF.

At least ten counts were recorded for this clonotype. This sequence joins TRBV7-3 and TRBJ2-5; 7 positions agree with TRBD1. Germline CDR1 reads SGHTA; CDR2 reads FQGTGA. With 5 bases clipped from V and 2 bases from J, the junction kept 8 bases outside the gene matches. The CDR3 consists of 15 residues. The DNA of the CDR3 is TGTGCCAGCAGCACCCAGACAGGGAAGCAAGAGACCCAGTACTTC. This encodes CASSTQTGKQETQYF. Looking up the rest from reference TRBV7-3 and TRBJ2-5 gives the full variable domain: GAGVSQTPSNKVTEKGKYVELRCDPISGHTALYWYRQSLGQGPEFLIYFQGTGAADDSGLPNDRFFAVRPEGSVSTLKIQRTERGDSAVYLCASSTQTGKQETQYFGPGTRLLVL.

This clonotype was seen ten or more times. The chain uses TRBV12-3 or TRBV12-4 and TRBJ1-2, with D uncertain. V dropped 6 bases and J dropped 2 bases, with 10 bases sitting between them. The CDR3 is 13 residues long. The CDR3 DNA is TGTGCCAGCAGCCTGGGTAGGAACTATGGCTACACCTTC. Protein product: CASSLGRNYGYTF.

This clonotype has ten or more counts. The genes are TRBV10-3 and TRBJ2-7, with 12 bases identical to TRBD1. The germline V gene has CDR1 ENHRY and CDR2 SYGVKD. Losses at the gene ends were 0 bases for V and 9 bases for J; bases not matched to a gene: 3. The CDR3 totals 14 residues. This CDR3 reads CAISESGQGASQYF. The CDR3 nucleotides are TGTGCCATCAGTGAGTCGGGACAGGGGGCATCGCAGTACTTC.

CDR3 sequence: CASSYSNQPSGGRKETQYF. In nucleotides, the CDR3 is TGTGCCAGCAGTTACTCGAACCAACCATCGGGAGGGAGAAAAGAGACCCAGTACTTC. V gene TRBV6-2 or TRBV6-3 combines with J gene TRBJ2-5; TRBD2 agrees at 8 bases. The CDR3 length is 19 residues. Germline V CDR1 and CDR2: MNHEY, SVGEGT. Losses at the gene ends were 0 bases for V and 3 bases for J; bases not matched to a gene: 15.

This rearrangement joins TRBV7-9 to TRBJ2-7; D is perhaps TRBD2 (6 bases). The CDR3 runs 14 residues. Trimming shortened V by 4 bases and J by 2 bases, and 12 bases separated the two germline ends. Germline CDR1 SEHNR, CDR2 FQNEAQ (reference sequence). CDR3 nucleotide sequence: TGTGCCAGCAGCTCGGCCGGGGGAGCCTACGAGCAGTACTTC. Residues: CASSSAGGAYEQYF.

This clonotype was picked up many times. The V and J genes are TRBV12-3 or TRBV12-4 and TRBJ2-7; D remains ambiguous. The length of the CDR3 is 16 residues. V gave up 5 bases and J gave up 0 bases, with 17 bases separating them. The CDR3 DNA sequence: TGTGCCAGCAGTCTTAAAATGGGCCACCCCTCCTACGAGCAGTACTTC. Translation gives CASSLKMGHPSYEQYF.